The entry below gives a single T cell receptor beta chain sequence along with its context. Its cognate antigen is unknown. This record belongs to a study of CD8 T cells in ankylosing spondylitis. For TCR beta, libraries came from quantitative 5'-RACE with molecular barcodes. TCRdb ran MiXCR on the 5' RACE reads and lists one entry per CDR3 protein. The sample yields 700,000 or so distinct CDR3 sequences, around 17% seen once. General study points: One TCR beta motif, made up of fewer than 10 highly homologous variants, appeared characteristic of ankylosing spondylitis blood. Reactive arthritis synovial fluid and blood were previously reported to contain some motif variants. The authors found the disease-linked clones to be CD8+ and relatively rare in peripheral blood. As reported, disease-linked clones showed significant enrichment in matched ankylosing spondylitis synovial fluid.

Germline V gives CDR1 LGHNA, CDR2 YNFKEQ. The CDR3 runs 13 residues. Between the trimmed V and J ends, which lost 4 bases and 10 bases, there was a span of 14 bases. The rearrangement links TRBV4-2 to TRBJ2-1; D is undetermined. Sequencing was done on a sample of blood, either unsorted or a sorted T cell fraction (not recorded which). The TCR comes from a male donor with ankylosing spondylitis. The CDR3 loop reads CASSLGIRLEQFF. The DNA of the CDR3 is TGTGCCAGCAGCCTTGGTATTAGGTTAGAGCAGTTCTTC.